What follows are 31 T cell receptor beta chains derived from one specimen sequenced in a study of blood T cell repertoires in COVID-19 (dated by TCRdb to about 2020). The library came from the immunoSEQ multiplex PCR assay. The table was pulled from immuneACCESS by TCRdb, which kept in-frame rearrangements only. Such tables lose some clones; where checked, under half of the loss comes from unresolved V genes, and the rest has no known cause. The sample table holds roughly 250,000 clones, of which over 80% were seen once. Of the sample, 1.5% falls within the top ten clones. Sequenced input: peripheral blood. Receptors were obtained from a middle-aged woman who had recovered from COVID-19.

The chain employs TRBV9 and TRBJ1-3, with D possibly TRBD1 on 5 matching bases. The CDR3 is 16 amino acids. Germline CDR1 is SGDLS and CDR2 is YYNGEE. The V end was cut by 3 bases, the J end by 0 bases, with 13 bases between. CDR3 in DNA: TGTGCCAGCAGCGCCTGGGGCACGAGCTCTGGAAACACCATATATTTT. Its translation: CASSAWGTSSGNTIYF.

The chain uses TRBV27 and TRBJ1-5; 7 nucleotides match TRBD1. The length of the CDR3 is 15 residues. Germline assignment: CDR1 MNHEY and CDR2 SMNVEV (reference sequence). V was pared by 3 bases and J by 2 bases, with 4 bases of the junction left unmatched. The CDR3 coding sequence is TGTGCCAGCAGTTTGGAGGGGGCTGGCAATCAGCCCCAGCATTTT. It yields the protein CASSLEGAGNQPQHF.

This chain links TRBV2 with TRBJ2-7; D gene ambiguous. CDR1 is SNHLY and CDR2 is FYNNEI in the germline V gene. The CDR3 sequence is 10 residues long. The germline V and J ends were trimmed by 8 bases and 3 bases, with 5 bases remaining between them. The CDR3 DNA is TGTGCCAGCGGAGACTACGAGCAGTACTTC. The encoded protein is CASGDYEQYF.

The chain recombines TRBV29-1 with TRBJ2-2, with D hard to call. V lost 1 base and J 4 bases, leaving 16 bases between the germline ends. The CDR3 is 16 amino acids. From germline, CDR1 is SQVTM and CDR2 ANQGSEA. The CDR3 loop reads CSVEVLSRETTGELFF. The CDR3 nucleotides are TGCAGCGTTGAAGTTTTAAGTCGAGAAACCACCGGGGAGCTGTTTTTT.

J is TRBJ1-2 and V is TRBV29-1, with 7 bases lining up with TRBD1. Germline V gene sequence: CDR1 SQVTM, CDR2 ANQGSEA. J was trimmed by 6 bases and V by 1 base; bases with no gene match: 5. The CDR3 is made up of 13 amino acids. The CDR3 DNA follows: TGCAGCGTTGAAGTGACAGGGTCAAATGGCTACACCTTC. It specifies CSVEVTGSNGYTF.

CDR3 in DNA: TGCGCCAGCAGCTTGTCCTCGAGCTCTGGGGCCAACGTCCTGACTTTC. This translates into CASSLSSSSGANVLTF. The chain is built from TRBV5-1 and TRBJ2-6; D is uncertain. The V gene lost 1 base and the J gene lost 0 bases, with 8 bases spanning the gap. This CDR3 spans 16 amino acids. Germline CDR1 reads SGHRS; CDR2 reads YFSETQ.

The V and J genes are TRBV3-1 (or the pseudogene TRBV3-2) and TRBJ2-3; possibly TRBD2 for D (5 bases). The CDR3 totals 13 residues. The germline V gene encodes CDR1 LGHDT and CDR2 YNNKEL (reference sequence). Trimming left V 2 bases short and J 7 bases short, with 10 bases between. The CDR3 DNA is TGTGCCAGCAGCCAATCTCTAGCTTATACGCAGTATTTT. This codes for CASSQSLAYTQYF.

The chain's CDR3 is CASSGGGQPQHF. The CDR3, as DNA: TGCGCCAGCAGCGGGGGAGGTCAGCCCCAGCATTTT. The chain joins TRBV4-1 to TRBJ1-5; weak D call: TRBD1 (5 bases). CDR1 and CDR2 (germline): MGHRA, YSYEKL. The ends were cut back, 5 bases at V and 6 bases at J, with 8 bases in the middle. The CDR3 length is 12 residues.

The chain couples TRBV5-5 to TRBJ1-2; TRBD1 matches 10 bases. The length of the CDR3 is 18 residues. Germline V gene sequence: CDR1 SGHKS, CDR2 YYEKEE (reference sequence). The J segment lost 0 bases and the V segment lost 4 bases, leaving 12 bases of the junction unmatched. The CDR3 sequence: CASSARPGQGTANYGYTF. The DNA of the CDR3 is TGTGCCAGCAGCGCGCGCCCGGGACAGGGGACTGCTAACTATGGCTACACCTTC.

The chain combines TRBV7-2 with TRBJ2-3, with 10 bases that match TRBD2. Germline lookup yields CDR1 SGHTA and CDR2 FQGNSA. V dropped 5 bases and J dropped 4; count of bases not matched to a gene: 9. The CDR3 loop spans 16 amino acids. The CDR3 nucleotides read TGTGCCAGCAGCCAAACTAGCGGGGTTACTTCAGATACGCAGTATTTT. It yields the protein CASSQTSGVTSDTQYF.

The gene calls are TRBV10-3 and TRBJ2-7; unclear D gene. The V gene lost 2 bases and the J gene lost 7 bases, with 12 bases spanning the gap. The CDR3 covers 13 residues. Germline CDR1 ENHRY, CDR2 SYGVKD. CDR3 in amino acids: CAISENSLEEQYF. In DNA form, the CDR3 reads TGTGCCATCAGTGAGAACAGTTTAGAAGAGCAGTACTTC.

This clone was counted a few times. The chain joins TRBV14 to TRBJ2-5, with D possibly being TRBD2 (6 bases). This CDR3 has 14 amino acids. In germline, CDR1 is SGHDN, CDR2 FVKESK. V lost 3 bases and J 2 bases, leaving 10 bases between the germline ends. The CDR3 DNA sequence: TGTGCCAGCAGCCACCCCGGGAGACAAGAGACCCAGTACTTC. As protein: CASSHPGRQETQYF.

This clone was picked up one time. The chain employs TRBV5-4 and TRBJ1-2; weak D call: TRBD1 (6 bases). The V and J ends lost 4 bases and 4 bases respectively, with 11 bases between them. Germline assignment: CDR1 SGHNT and CDR2 YYREEE (reference sequence). This CDR3 has 13 amino acids. CDR3 protein: CASSPGVTYGYTF. The CDR3 nucleotides read TGTGCCAGCAGCCCAGGGGTAACCTATGGCTACACCTTC. The variable domain in full, completed from reference TRBV5-4 and TRBJ1-2, reads ETGVTQSPTHLIKTRGQQVTLRCSSQSGHNTVSWYQQALGQGPQFIFQYYREEENGRGNFPPRFSGLQFPNYSSELNVNALELDDSALYLCASSPGVTYGYTFGSGTRLTVV.

The J gene is TRBJ1-5, the V gene TRBV19; D perhaps matches TRBD1 (6 bases). With 4 bases removed from V and 4 bases from J, the gap between germline ends came to 11 bases. This CDR3 is 14 amino acids long. From germline, CDR1 is LNHDA and CDR2 SQIVND (reference sequence). In nucleotides, the CDR3 is TGTGCCAGTAGTAAGAGGACAGAGAATCAGCCCCAGCATTTT. Protein product: CASSKRTENQPQHF.

The rearrangement joins TRBV28 to TRBJ2-1, with a possible D match to TRBD1 (6 bases). This CDR3 is built from 16 residues. The germline V gene has CDR1 MDHEN and CDR2 SYDVKM. V was trimmed by 1 base and J by 5 bases, leaving 15 bases between them. This chain's CDR3 is CASSLSQGTLDNEQFF. CDR3 DNA sequence: TGTGCCAGCAGTTTATCCCAAGGGACACTTGACAATGAGCAGTTCTTC.

This clone is a singleton in its sample. The chain uses TRBV10-3 and TRBJ2-7; D remains unclear. V shed 0 bases and J shed 2 bases, with 8 bases lying between them. The V gene's germline CDR1 is ENHRY and CDR2 SYGVKD. This CDR3 has 14 residues. The CDR3 sequence is CAISESEFPYEQYF. The CDR3 coding sequence is TGTGCCATCAGTGAGTCTGAGTTCCCCTACGAGCAGTACTTC.

For this clone: Distinct nucleotide sequences in the sample also encode this CDR3. V and J are TRBV28 and TRBJ1-2, with D possibly being TRBD1 (6 bases). Germline CDR1 and CDR2: MDHEN and SYDVKM. Trimming left V 6 bases short and J 3 bases short, with 8 bases between. CDR3 length equals 12 residues. CDR3 DNA: TGTGCCAGCAGCTCAGGGGACTATGGCTACACCTTC. Its protein is CASSSGDYGYTF.

The rearrangement joins TRBV29-1 to TRBJ1-1; 11 nucleotides align to TRBD1. Germline assignment: CDR1 SQVTM and CDR2 ANQGSEA. With V trimmed by 6 bases and J by 4 bases, 10 bases remained unmatched. The CDR3 runs 15 residues. The CDR3 spells CSVGGTGGLGTEAFF. CDR3 DNA: TGCAGCGTCGGAGGGACAGGGGGATTGGGCACTGAAGCTTTCTTT.

The chain is built from TRBV7-9 and TRBJ2-1, with 7 bases aligning to TRBD2. Germline trimming cut 5 bases from V and 2 bases from J; bases unmatched to any gene: 18. The CDR3 extends over 19 amino acids. Germline-derived CDR1 and CDR2 are SEHNR and FQNEAQ (reference sequence). CDR3 DNA: TGTGCCAGCAGCCCCAGTATCGGTGCCAGTCGGGGGGCCTACAATGAGCAGTTCTTC. It encodes CASSPSIGASRGAYNEQFF.

The rearrangement joins TRBV7-9 to TRBJ1-2, with 7 bases identical to TRBD1. J was trimmed by 1 base and V by 4 bases; bases with no gene match: 6. Germline CDR1 SEHNR, CDR2 FQNEAQ (reference sequence). The CDR3 contains 15 residues. The CDR3: CASSSYRGFNYGYTF. As DNA, the CDR3 is TGTGCCAGCAGCTCTTACAGGGGATTTAACTATGGCTACACCTTC.

This chain links TRBV7-8 with TRBJ2-1, with 7 bases matching TRBD1. Trimming at V came to 6 bases and at J to 5 bases, leaving 7 bases not matched to a gene. This CDR3 is built from 14 residues. The germline CDR1 and CDR2 sequences are SGHVS and FQNEAQ. The CDR3 region has the DNA TGTGCCAGCAGAGGGACAGAAGTAGACAATGAGCAGTTCTTC. This codes for CASRGTEVDNEQFF.

This chain joins TRBV28 and TRBJ2-5, with TRBD1 matching over 9 bases. Trimming cost V 4 bases and J 5 bases; bases outside gene matches: 5. From germline, CDR1 is MDHEN and CDR2 SYDVKM. The CDR3 spans 14 residues. The DNA for the CDR3 is TGTGCCAGCAGTTCGACAGGGGGGTGGGAGACCCAGTACTTC. Its translation: CASSSTGGWETQYF. The full variable domain, in which reference TRBV28 and TRBJ2-5 provide the parts outside the CDR3, is DVKVTQSSRYLVKRTGEKVFLECVQDMDHENMFWYRQDPGLGLRLIYFSYDVKMKEKGDIPEGYSVSREKKERFSLILESASTNQTSMYLCASSSTGGWETQYFGPGTRLLVL.

The V gene is TRBV9, the J gene TRBJ2-7; 10 bases agree with TRBD2. CDR1 is SGDLS, CDR2 YYNGEE, per germline. The J segment lost 2 bases and the V segment lost 0 bases, leaving 2 bases of the junction unmatched. The CDR3 runs 15 residues. The CDR3 DNA follows: TGTGCCAGCAGCGTAGGGCTAGCGGGGGCCTACGAGCAGTACTTC. Encoded protein: CASSVGLAGAYEQYF.

The chain has TRBV15 and TRBJ1-6, with TRBD1 matching over 8 bases. V was clipped by 10 bases and J by 7 bases; unmatched bases: 3. Germline V CDR1 and CDR2: LNHNV, YYDKDF (reference sequence). The CDR3 spans 12 residues. CDR3 sequence reads: CAIQGANSPLHF. In DNA, the CDR3 is TGTGCCATCCAGGGGGCGAATTCACCCCTCCACTTT.

This chain links TRBV6-2 or TRBV6-3 with TRBJ1-6, with 7 bases that match TRBD1. Trimming at V came to 5 bases and at J to 9 bases, leaving 10 bases not matched to a gene. The CDR3 is 15 amino acids. CDR1 and CDR2 from the germline V gene are MNHEY and SVGEGT. Here the CDR3 DNA reads TGTGCCAGCAGTAGTCAACAGGGGATAGGTTCACCCCTCCACTTT. As protein: CASSSQQGIGSPLHF.

This chain joins TRBV19 and TRBJ2-1, with TRBD2 matching over 9 bases. Germline CDR1 is LNHDA and CDR2 is SQIVND (reference sequence). V gave up 11 bases and J gave up 0 bases; unmatched junction bases: 5. This CDR3 is 14 amino acids long. The CDR3 is CAVTSGLSYNEQFF. The CDR3 DNA follows: TGTGCCGTGACTAGCGGTCTCTCCTACAATGAGCAGTTCTTC. Looking up the rest from reference TRBV19 and TRBJ2-1 gives the full variable domain: DGGITQSPKYLFRKEGQNVTLSCEQNLNHDAMYWYRQDPGQGLRLIYYSQIVNDFQKGDIAEGYSVSREKKESFPLTVTSAQKNPTAFYLCAVTSGLSYNEQFFGPGTRLTVL.

The V gene is TRBV28, the J gene TRBJ1-6; a possible D gene is TRBD1 (6 bases). Germline V gives CDR1 MDHEN, CDR2 SYDVKM. V gave up 2 bases and J gave up 14 bases, with 16 bases separating them. CDR3 length: 14 amino acids. The CDR3: CASSLGDRRSSLHF. CDR3 bases: TGTGCCAGCAGTTTAGGTGACAGGAGGTCATCCCTCCACTTT.

CDR3 sequence: CASRRGMNSYNEQFF. Here the CDR3 DNA reads TGTGCCAGCAGACGGGGAATGAACTCCTACAATGAGCAGTTCTTC. This chain uses TRBV2 with TRBJ2-1; D may be TRBD2 (5 bases). The germline V and J ends were trimmed by 6 bases and 0 bases, with 12 bases remaining between them. Germline CDR1 is SNHLY and CDR2 is FYNNEI. The CDR3 is 15 amino acids.

As to this clone: The junction departs from the called germline gene at one end, perhaps through a read error. The V gene is TRBV11-2, the J gene TRBJ1-1; 8 positions match TRBD1. CDR1 and CDR2 (germline): SGHAT, FQNNGV. The CDR3 is 13 amino acids. The CDR3 is CAGRGRGNTEAFF. Here the CDR3 DNA reads TGTGCCGGCAGGGGGCGAGGGAACACTGAAGCTTTCTTT.

The chain links TRBV4-2 to TRBJ2-1, with 7 bases fitting TRBD2. The CDR3 is 17 amino acids. The germline V gene encodes CDR1 LGHNA and CDR2 YNFKEQ. Trimming removed 1 base from V and 0 bases from J; junction bases left unmatched: 6. Here the CDR3 reads CASSQVHGRTSYNEQFF. The CDR3 DNA reads TGTGCCAGCAGCCAAGTCCACGGGAGGACCTCCTACAATGAGCAGTTCTTC.

This chain links TRBV7-2 with TRBJ1-1; 8 bases match TRBD1. The CDR3 extends over 18 amino acids. Germline V gene lookup returns CDR1 SGHTA and CDR2 FQGNSA. Trimming took 5 bases from V and 0 from J; bases not matched to a gene: 14. CDR3 nucleotides: TGTGCCAGCAGCCCGAGGCCGTATTTGGACAGGGTGAACACTGAAGCTTTCTTT. The encoded protein is CASSPRPYLDRVNTEAFF.